Shown below are 18 T cell receptor beta chains from a single sample sequenced in a study of monozygotic twins with inflammatory bowel disease. One entry per CDR3 protein, without DNA, is what TCRdb gives after re-calling the 5' RACE reads. This sample's clone table lists roughly 150,000 distinct CDR3 sequences. Sequenced input: blood. Source of these receptors: a human donor with ulcerative colitis or Crohn's disease, or a healthy co-twin of an affected twin (not recorded which).

This rearrangement joins TRBV5-1 to TRBJ2-3; TCRdb proposes TRBD2, but this gene call is untestable without DNA. This CDR3 is 16 amino acids long. CDR1 is SGHRS, CDR2 YFSETQ, per germline. This CDR3 reads CASSLGGAGDIDTQYF.

J is TRBJ2-3 and V is TRBV20-1; TCRdb's D call, TRBD1, is unchecked because there is no DNA. The germline V gene encodes CDR1 DFQATT and CDR2 SNEGSKA (reference sequence). The CDR3 has 14 residues. The CDR3 sequence is CSATGTISTDTQYF.

The chain joins TRBV6-2 or TRBV6-3 to TRBJ1-4; TCRdb names TRBD1, which stays unverified in the absence of DNA. CDR3 length: 15 amino acids. The V gene's germline CDR1 is MNHEY and CDR2 SVGEGT. CDR3 region: CASSPRGDPLEKLFF.

The chain links TRBV10-3 to TRBJ2-2; the TCRdb call, TRBD2, lacks DNA for checking. The CDR3 is 14 residues long. Germline V gene lookup returns CDR1 ENHRY and CDR2 SYGVKD. The CDR3 loop is CAISRTSDTGELFF.

This sequence joins TRBV2 and TRBJ2-3. Germline V gene data show CDR1 as SNHLY and CDR2 as FYNNEI. The CDR3 covers 13 residues. The CDR3 loop reads CASRDSGTDTQYF.

The rearrangement links TRBV6-5 to TRBJ1-4; TCRdb's D call of TRBD1 is untestable without DNA. Germline CDR1 MNHEY, CDR2 SVGAGI. The CDR3 extends over 13 amino acids. CDR3 residues: CASTGQGTAKLFF.

CDR3 loop: CASSSGITITGELFF. The chain is built from TRBV5-4 and TRBJ2-2. The CDR3 runs 15 residues. Germline V gives CDR1 SGHNT, CDR2 YYREEE (reference sequence).

The chain links TRBV10-3 to TRBJ1-5. Germline V gene data show CDR1 as ENHRY and CDR2 as SYGVKD. The CDR3 sequence is 16 residues long. CDR3 residues: CAISESDGDSNQPQHF.

This chain uses TRBV20-1 with TRBJ2-1; TCRdb lists TRBD1, though no DNA is available to test this call. Germline V gene lookup returns CDR1 DFQATT and CDR2 SNEGSKA (reference sequence). The CDR3 totals 16 residues. The CDR3 loop is CSASTGQGSSYNEQFF.

J is TRBJ2-3 and V is TRBV4-1; with no DNA, the TCRdb D assignment of TRBD2 cannot be verified. Looked up from germline, CDR1 is MGHRA and CDR2 is YSYEKL. The CDR3 is made up of 20 amino acids. Here the CDR3 reads CASSQDRERGATRRTDTQYF.

This rearrangement joins TRBV10-3 to TRBJ2-3; TCRdb indicates TRBD2, and absent DNA this call remains unverified. The CDR3 length is 14 residues. Germline CDR1 and CDR2: ENHRY and SYGVKD. CDR3: CAISERDLADTQYF.

The chain has TRBV5-1 and TRBJ2-3; TCRdb's assignment of TRBD2 cannot be checked, as there is no DNA. The CDR3 runs 20 residues. Germline V gene sequence: CDR1 SGHRS, CDR2 YFSETQ. The CDR3 reads CASSFSSRGLAGASTDTQYF.

Here the CDR3 reads CASSQYRAHNSPLHF. The gene calls are TRBV4-2 and TRBJ1-6; as DNA is missing, the TRBD1 call by TCRdb cannot be tested. This CDR3 has 15 residues. The V gene's germline CDR1 is LGHNA and CDR2 YNFKEQ.

V is TRBV12-3 or TRBV12-4 and J is TRBJ1-1. The CDR3 totals 14 residues. The CDR3 sequence is CASSSGERNTEAFF.

V gene TRBV7-2 combines with J gene TRBJ2-3; TCRdb names TRBD2, which stays unverified in the absence of DNA. The CDR3 is 18 residues long. CDR1 and CDR2 (germline): SGHTA, FQGNSA. CDR3 amino acids: CASSLALEGGSSTDTQYF.

The chain couples TRBV5-1 to TRBJ2-1; the TCRdb D gene call, TRBD2, has no DNA to confirm it. Germline lookup yields CDR1 SGHRS and CDR2 YFSETQ. The CDR3 spans 14 residues. The CDR3 loop is CASSFTSGGNEQFF. The full variable domain, with the rest looked up from reference TRBV5-1 and TRBJ2-1, is KAGVTQTPRYLIKTRGQQVTLSCSPISGHRSVSWYQQTPGQGLQFLFEYFSETQRNKGNFPGRFSGRQFSNSRSEMNVSTLELGDSALYLCASSFTSGGNEQFFGPGTRLTVL.

J is TRBJ2-1 and V is TRBV20-1; TCRdb lists TRBD2, though no DNA is available to test this call. The germline gives CDR1 DFQATT, CDR2 SNEGSKA (reference sequence). This CDR3 is built from 13 residues. The CDR3 protein is CSVVAGGVYEQFF.

The rearrangement joins TRBV5-1 to TRBJ2-7; TCRdb returns TRBD1, unconfirmable since there is no DNA. Germline CDR1 and CDR2: SGHRS and YFSETQ. The CDR3 covers 15 residues. The CDR3 is CASSTGRGSPYEQYF. The whole variable domain, remainder taken from reference TRBV5-1 and TRBJ2-7, is KAGVTQTPRYLIKTRGQQVTLSCSPISGHRSVSWYQQTPGQGLQFLFEYFSETQRNKGNFPGRFSGRQFSNSRSEMNVSTLELGDSALYLCASSTGRGSPYEQYFGPGTRLTVT.